These 6 T cell receptor beta chains were sequenced from one sample in a study of blood T cells in healthy people across ages. Alongside a J-beta primer mix, a sample-barcoded 5' primer served in a second PCR lasting about 7 to 11 cycles. MiXCR, run by TCRdb on the 5' RACE reads, gives a single entry per CDR3 protein. This sample has about 680,000 distinct CDR3 sequences, with about half found just once. Sequenced input: blood. The source of these receptors is a woman aged 55-70 years in good health.

This rearrangement joins TRBV7-7 to TRBJ2-5; 7 nucleotides align to TRBD2. With V trimmed by 5 bases and J by 11 bases, 17 bases remained unmatched. This CDR3 comprises 15 residues. Per the germline V gene, CDR1 is SSHAT and CDR2 is FNYEAQ (reference sequence). The CDR3 loop is CASSPGASGIGEQYF. As DNA, the CDR3 is TGTGCCAGCAGCCCTGGGGCTAGCGGTATTGGTGAGCAGTACTTC.

V usage is TRBV7-8 and J usage is TRBJ2-1; possible D gene TRBD2, 7 bases. The CDR3 sequence is 17 residues long. The germline gives CDR1 SGHVS, CDR2 FQNEAQ. V lost 1 base, J lost 0 bases, and 13 bases lay in between. CDR3 in DNA: TGTGCCAGCAGCTTAGAAGGGGGAGGGAGCTCCTACAATGAGCAGTTCTTC. Protein: CASSLEGGGSSYNEQFF.

The rearrangement links TRBV9 to TRBJ1-2, with D perhaps TRBD1 (5 bases). The germline CDR1 and CDR2 sequences are SGDLS and YYNGEE. This CDR3 region has 16 residues. V was trimmed by 0 bases and J by 5 bases, leaving 17 bases between them. The CDR3 DNA sequence: TGTGCCAGCAGCGTAGGAGGGGATTGGGGGACTTATGGCTACACCTTC. This sequence encodes CASSVGGDWGTYGYTF.

This clonotype showed up just a few times. V is TRBV7-2 and J is TRBJ1-6; D call uncertain. This CDR3 is 15 amino acids long. CDR1 and CDR2 (germline): SGHTA, FQGNSA. Trimming cost V 1 base and J 9 bases, with 13 bases left between them. The CDR3 protein is CASSLGRVGISPLHF. Written as DNA, the CDR3 is TGTGCCAGCAGCTTAGGTCGCGTGGGGATTTCACCCCTCCACTTT.

The genes are TRBV12-3 or TRBV12-4 and TRBJ2-2, with 7 bases matching TRBD2. The CDR3 is 17 amino acids. J gave up 6 bases and V 6 bases, and 16 bases lay outside the gene matches. This CDR3 reads CASSPGLGGRGSGELFF. In DNA, the CDR3 is TGTGCCAGCAGCCCCGGCCTAGGCGGGAGAGGTTCCGGGGAGCTGTTTTTT.

V and J are TRBV5-1 and TRBJ2-3; no firm D call. The V end lost 0 bases, the J end lost 3 bases, and 14 bases lay between the germline ends. The CDR3 is made up of 16 amino acids. Germline V gene data show CDR1 as SGHRS and CDR2 as YFSETQ. The DNA of the CDR3 is TGCGCCAGCAGCTTGGCCGGCAGGAAGACGACAGATACGCAGTATTTT. It translates to CASSLAGRKTTDTQYF. The entire variable domain, with the rest obtained from reference TRBV5-1 and TRBJ2-3, is as follows: KAGVTQTPRYLIKTRGQQVTLSCSPISGHRSVSWYQQTPGQGLQFLFEYFSETQRNKGNFPGRFSGRQFSNSRSEMNVSTLELGDSALYLCASSLAGRKTTDTQYFGPGTRLTVL.